The 21 T cell receptor beta chains below all came from one sample that was sequenced in a study of Tregs in tolerant kidney transplant recipients. TCRdb's table, derived via immunoSEQ multiplex PCR, lists solely in-frame clones and lacks some. The table has over 50,000 clones, 75% to 90% seen once. The sample in question was Tregs from blood, obtained before the transplant. The receptors shown here come from a human donor who received a combined kidney and bone marrow transplant.

The chain joins TRBV19 to TRBJ2-4; 7 bases are a match to TRBD1. J gave up 9 bases and V 6 bases, and 5 bases lay outside the gene matches. The germline CDR1 and CDR2 sequences are LNHDA and SQIVND (reference sequence). The CDR3 loop spans 12 amino acids. CDR3 coding DNA: TGTGCCAGTAGCCCCCGGGACAGCATTCAGTACTTC. Its protein is CASSPRDSIQYF.

The V and J genes are TRBV5-1 and TRBJ1-2; 9 nucleotides align to TRBD1. The CDR3 sequence is 15 residues long. The ends lost 2 bases at V and 8 bases at J; junction bases unmatched: 10. Looked up from germline, CDR1 is SGHRS and CDR2 is YFSETQ. CDR3 DNA sequence: TGCGCCAGCAGCTTACTCGGGACAGGGCCGGAAGGCTACACCTTC. As protein: CASSLLGTGPEGYTF.

This clone was observed once. The chain couples TRBV7-9 to TRBJ2-5; the match to TRBD2 covers 10 bases. The J call may be faulty, since TRBJ2-7 better matches the DNA end. The CDR3 length is 13 residues. Germline V gene lookup returns CDR1 SEHNR and CDR2 FQNEAQ (reference sequence). In DNA form, the CDR3 reads TGTGCCAGTAGCGGGAGGATCTCCTACGAGCAGTACTTC. It specifies CASSGRISYEQYF.

This clone appeared once. V gene TRBV6-6 combines with J gene TRBJ2-7; 8 nucleotides line up with TRBD1. Trimming took 5 bases from V and 4 from J; bases not matched to a gene: 10. Germline V gene lookup returns CDR1 MNHNY and CDR2 SVGAGI (reference sequence). This CDR3 contains 15 residues. The CDR3 sequence is CASSPSPGGAYEQYF. Written as DNA, the CDR3 is TGTGCCAGCAGTCCCTCCCCAGGGGGCGCGTACGAGCAGTACTTC.

This clone appeared a few times. V and J are TRBV28 and TRBJ2-3; TRBD2 matches 12 bases. The CDR3 extends over 16 amino acids. Unmatched junction bases numbered 7, after V lost 4 bases and J lost 5 bases. Per germline, CDR1 MDHEN and CDR2 SYDVKM. The CDR3 sequence is CASSSRLAGEVDTQYF. In DNA, the CDR3 is TGTGCCAGCAGTTCCCGACTAGCGGGAGAGGTAGATACGCAGTATTTT.

To note about this clone: Different DNA sequences within this sample yield the same CDR3. The genes are TRBV18 and TRBJ1-2, with 8 bases aligning to TRBD1. CDR3 length equals 15 residues. The J segment lost 3 bases and the V segment lost 3 bases, leaving 6 bases of the junction unmatched. Germline assignment: CDR1 KGHSH and CDR2 LQKENI. CDR3 nucleotides: TGTGCCAGCTCACCGGCCGCAGGGGGCGACTATGGCTACACCTTC. It yields the protein CASSPAAGGDYGYTF.

The chain is built from TRBV5-8 and TRBJ1-2, with a possible D match to TRBD1 (5 bases). This CDR3 has 15 residues. Germline lookup yields CDR1 SGHTS and CDR2 YDEGEE. V lost 1 base, J lost 8 bases, and 18 bases lay in between. The CDR3 DNA reads as TGTGCCAGCAGCTTGATTGTAAGGCTCCGGGACGGCTACACCTTC. Translation: CASSLIVRLRDGYTF.

This clone was recorded once. V and J are TRBV6-6 and TRBJ2-1, with TRBD2 matching over 12 bases. V shed 6 bases and J 8 bases; nucleotides not matched to a gene: 5. In germline, CDR1 is MNHNY, CDR2 SVGAGI (reference sequence). The CDR3 is 14 residues long. CDR3 region: CASRSGLAGDEQFF. CDR3 in DNA: TGTGCCAGCAGATCGGGACTAGCGGGCGATGAGCAGTTCTTC.

The chain links TRBV13 to TRBJ1-2; unclear D gene. The CDR3 has 11 residues. Trimming pared 5 bases from V and 6 bases from J, leaving 7 bases between. Germline assignment: CDR1 PRHDT and CDR2 FYEKMQ (reference sequence). CDR3 nucleotide sequence: TGTGCCAGCAGCCCAAACGATGGCTACACCTTC. Translating it yields CASSPNDGYTF.

The chain employs TRBV5-1 and TRBJ1-1; weak D call: TRBD1 (6 bases). CDR3 length: 16 amino acids. Trimming took 2 bases from V and 1 from J, leaving 15 bases between them. Germline V gives CDR1 SGHRS, CDR2 YFSETQ. This CDR3 is CASSFYPQGQNTEAFF. The DNA for the CDR3 is TGCGCCAGCAGCTTCTACCCACAGGGCCAGAACACTGAAGCTTTCTTT.

This chain links TRBV7-2 with TRBJ2-5; no clear D gene. The V end was cut by 5 bases, the J end by 5 bases, with 9 bases between. The length of the CDR3 is 12 residues. CDR1 SGHTA and CDR2 FQGNSA come from the germline V gene. The CDR3 DNA reads TGTGCCAGCAGCCAACCAAGCGAGACCCAGTACTTC. It specifies CASSQPSETQYF. Variable domain in full (rest from reference TRBV7-2 and TRBJ2-5): GAGVSQSPSNKVTEKGKDVELRCDPISGHTALYWYRQSLGQGLEFLIYFQGNSAPDKSGLPSDRFSAERTGGSVSTLTIQRTQQEDSAVYLCASSQPSETQYFGPGTRLLVL.

V is TRBV10-1 and J is TRBJ1-1; D is undetermined. V shed 0 bases and J shed 8 bases, with 10 bases lying between them. CDR3 length: 13 amino acids. Germline V gives CDR1 WNHNN, CDR2 SYGVQD (reference sequence). The CDR3 reads CASSESAFREAFF. The CDR3 bases are TGCGCCAGCAGTGAGTCTGCGTTTAGGGAAGCTTTCTTT.

As DNA, the CDR3 is TGTGCCATCAGTGAGTCGACAGGTAGTCCTGAAGCTTTCTTT. This gives the protein CAISESTGSPEAFF. The chain uses TRBV10-3 and TRBJ1-1; tentatively, D is TRBD1 (6 bases). V shed 0 bases and J shed 6 bases, with 11 bases lying between them. Per the germline V gene, CDR1 is ENHRY and CDR2 is SYGVKD. The CDR3 totals 14 residues.

The gene calls are TRBV5-1 and TRBJ2-1; either TRBD1 or TRBD2 may supply D (5 bases each). V lost 4 bases to trimming and J lost 2 bases, with 7 bases between them. This CDR3 is built from 13 residues. CDR1 and CDR2 (germline): SGHRS, YFSETQ. DNA for the CDR3: TGCGCCAGCAGCCCGGGACCCTACAATGAGCAGTTCTTC. Translation: CASSPGPYNEQFF.

V usage is TRBV7-2 and J usage is TRBJ2-7; perhaps TRBD2 as D (6 bases). The V and J ends lost 5 bases and 2 bases respectively, with 16 bases between them. Germline V gives CDR1 SGHTA, CDR2 FQGNSA. This CDR3 contains 15 residues. The CDR3 nucleotides read TGTGCCAGCAGCCGCCCGGGCGGGGCCACCTACGAGCAGTACTTC. Protein sequence: CASSRPGGATYEQYF.

This chain uses TRBV11-2 with TRBJ2-7, with D perhaps TRBD2 (5 bases). This CDR3 region has 15 residues. V gave up 1 base and J gave up 2 bases, with 12 bases separating them. CDR1 SGHAT and CDR2 FQNNGV come from the germline V gene. The CDR3 spells CASSLGRSGAYEQYF. As DNA, the CDR3 is TGTGCCAGCAGCTTAGGAAGGTCCGGGGCCTACGAGCAGTACTTC.

This clone was detected a few times. The CDR3 region has the DNA TGCGCCAGCAGCCAAGGGGAAAAAGAGACCCAGTACTTC. This sequence encodes CASSQGEKETQYF. The chain joins TRBV4-1 to TRBJ2-5; no reliable D call. The V gene lost 1 base and the J gene lost 3 bases, with 6 bases spanning the gap. The length of the CDR3 is 13 residues. Germline V gene lookup returns CDR1 MGHRA and CDR2 YSYEKL.

CDR3 region: CASTRTSGGGTGELFF. The CDR3 nucleotides read TGTGCCAGCACCCGGACTAGCGGGGGGGGCACCGGGGAGCTGTTTTTT. This chain links TRBV7-2 with TRBJ2-2, with 15 bases aligning to TRBD2. The CDR3 has 16 amino acids. Germline loops: CDR1 SGHTA, CDR2 FQGNSA. After removal of 7 bases from V and 4 bases from J, the junction contained 4 bases not matched to a gene.

The chain couples TRBV10-2 to TRBJ2-5; D is uncertain. The end of the DNA is better explained by TRBJ2-7, so the J call may be wrong. The CDR3 consists of 13 residues. Germline CDR1 reads WSHSY; CDR2 reads SAAADI. CDR3 sequence (DNA): TGCGCCAGCAGTGTTGTCACGGGCTACGAGCAGTACTTC. This encodes CASSVVTGYEQYF.

This CDR3 reads CASSGRGDTEAFF. The CDR3 DNA is TGCGCCAGCAGCGGGAGGGGGGACACTGAAGCTTTCTTT. The V call is TRBV5-1, the J call TRBJ1-1, with a tentative D call TRBD1 (6 bases). Germline CDR1 SGHRS, CDR2 YFSETQ. CDR3 size: 13 residues. V was shortened by 4 bases and J by 3 bases, with 10 bases between the two germline ends.

The V and J genes are TRBV5-5 and TRBJ1-2, with 9 bases matching TRBD1. This CDR3 comprises 14 residues. Germline assignment: CDR1 SGHKS and CDR2 YYEKEE (reference sequence). With 6 bases clipped from V and 3 bases from J, the junction kept 6 bases outside the gene matches. CDR3 nucleotide sequence: TGTGCCAGCACTCAGACAGGGGGGTACTATGGCTACACCTTC. It codes for CASTQTGGYYGYTF.